The 26 T cell receptor beta chains presented below share a single source sample, sequenced in a study of CD8 T cells in ankylosing spondylitis. Findings of the study overall: The study identified a TCR beta motif of under 10 highly homologous variants that appeared characteristic of ankylosing spondylitis blood.

TCRdb re-derived calls from the 5' RACE reads in MiXCR, one entry per CDR3 protein. The repertoire holds around 770,000 distinct CDR3 sequences, with approximately 10% as singletons. For these receptors, no antigen is known. Sequenced input: blood, either unsorted or a sorted T cell fraction (not recorded which). The receptors shown here come from a male donor with ankylosing spondylitis.

The chain links TRBV5-1 to TRBJ1-6, with D possibly being TRBD1 (5 bases). Trimming shortened V by 3 bases and J by 9 bases, and 16 bases separated the two germline ends. Germline assignment: CDR1 SGHRS and CDR2 YFSETQ. This CDR3 has 15 residues. The CDR3 DNA sequence: TGCGCCAGCAGCTCGGGGACCCTCCCCAGTTCACCCCTCCACTTT. Translated, it gives CASSSGTLPSSPLHF.

This chain links TRBV20-1 with TRBJ2-1, with TRBD2 matching 11 bases. Germline V gene data show CDR1 as DFQATT and CDR2 as SNEGSKA (reference sequence). The CDR3 length is 15 residues. The CDR3 spells CFASETSGSYNEQFF. CDR3 bases: TGCTTTGCTAGTGAAACTAGCGGGAGTTACAATGAGCAGTTCTTC.

V and J are TRBV18 and TRBJ1-4, with a tentative D call TRBD1 (5 bases). CDR1 is KGHSH and CDR2 is LQKENI in the germline V gene. Trimming shortened V by 3 bases and J by 8 bases, and 10 bases separated the two germline ends. This CDR3 is built from 13 residues. CDR3 DNA: TGTGCCAGCTCACCCAGGGAGAGGGAAAAACTGTTTTTT. Its translation is CASSPREREKLFF.

The chain joins TRBV27 to TRBJ1-2; possibly TRBD1 for D (5 bases). This CDR3 has 13 amino acids. Germline V lookup: CDR1 MNHEY, CDR2 SMNVEV (reference sequence). V was pared by 2 bases and J by 7 bases, with 11 bases between. The CDR3 DNA reads TGTGCCAGCAGTTTACGGGGGGGTCTTGGCTACACCTTC. Amino acids: CASSLRGGLGYTF.

This clonotype has a handful of counts. The rearrangement links TRBV27 to TRBJ2-2; perhaps D is TRBD1 or TRBD2 (5 bases each). There are 15 residues in the CDR3. The V end lost 3 bases, the J end lost 6 bases, and 14 bases lay between the germline ends. Germline-derived CDR1 and CDR2 are MNHEY and SMNVEV (reference sequence). In nucleotides, the CDR3 is TGTGCCAGCAGTTTTAGCGTCGGGACCCCCGGGGAGCTGTTTTTT. This codes for CASSFSVGTPGELFF.

The gene calls are TRBV5-1 and TRBJ2-7; D perhaps matches TRBD2 (6 bases). This CDR3 is 15 amino acids long. CDR1 SGHRS and CDR2 YFSETQ come from the germline V gene. With 3 bases removed from V and 4 bases from J, the gap between germline ends came to 17 bases. The CDR3 DNA is TGCGCCAGCAGCTCGGGGGACCGCTACGGTTACGAGCAGTACTTC. This sequence encodes CASSSGDRYGYEQYF.

A few counts support this clonotype. The rearrangement uses TRBV10-3 and TRBJ1-2; 10 bases fit TRBD1. The V segment lost 3 bases and the J segment 7 bases; nucleotides outside the gene matches: 8. CDR1 and CDR2 (germline): ENHRY, SYGVKD. This CDR3 is 15 amino acids long. CDR3 sequence reads: CAISDPGDRGAGYTF. CDR3 DNA sequence: TGTGCCATCAGTGACCCTGGGGACAGGGGCGCTGGCTACACCTTC.

V is TRBV11-2 and J is TRBJ2-3; D is ambiguous. Germline V gene lookup returns CDR1 SGHAT and CDR2 FQNNGV. The CDR3 consists of 12 residues. With 6 bases removed from V and 6 bases from J, the gap between germline ends came to 10 bases. This CDR3 is CASRRAMDTQYF. The CDR3 nucleotides are TGTGCCAGCAGGCGAGCTATGGATACGCAGTATTTT.

This clonotype appeared many times. The CDR3 reads CASRKDRAGGYEQYF. In DNA, the CDR3 is TGTGCCAGCAGAAAAGACAGGGCGGGGGGGTACGAGCAGTACTTC. The chain carries TRBV7-2 and TRBJ2-7, with 9 bases matching TRBD2. Germline-derived CDR1 and CDR2 are SGHTA and FQGNSA. CDR3 size: 15 residues. The V and J ends lost 6 bases and 4 bases, in that order; junction bases with no gene match: 10.

In this sample, this clonotype turned up a few times. The J gene is TRBJ2-5, the V gene TRBV7-2; 9 nucleotides align to TRBD1. Germline V gene sequence: CDR1 SGHTA, CDR2 FQGNSA. The V segment lost 4 bases and the J segment 5 bases; nucleotides outside the gene matches: 5. This CDR3 spans 14 amino acids. The CDR3 DNA follows: TGTGCCAGCAGCTCGAGGACAGGGGTCGAGACCCAGTACTTC. Its translation is CASSSRTGVETQYF.

This chain joins TRBV10-3 and TRBJ2-6; the D gene could be TRBD1 or TRBD2 (6 bases each). The germline V gene encodes CDR1 ENHRY and CDR2 SYGVKD. V lost 7 bases, J lost 0 bases, and 10 bases lay in between. The CDR3 extends over 15 amino acids. CDR3 amino acids: CAITPGASGANVLTF. The CDR3 bases are TGTGCCATCACCCCGGGGGCCTCTGGGGCCAACGTCCTGACTTTC.

This clonotype has a count of ten or more. The gene calls are TRBV20-1 and TRBJ2-5; D not certain. The CDR3 runs 13 residues. Trimming took 2 bases from V and 4 from J, leaving 11 bases between them. Germline V gene sequence: CDR1 DFQATT, CDR2 SNEGSKA (reference sequence). The CDR3 DNA is TGCAGTGCTAGATCCCCAGTGAGAGAGACCCAGTACTTC. The encoded protein is CSARSPVRETQYF.

This clonotype was counted a few times. The CDR3 here is CASSPRGAGVGNTGELFF. In DNA, the CDR3 is TGCGCCAGCAGCCCCCGAGGAGCGGGAGTCGGTAACACCGGGGAGCTGTTTTTT. The V call is TRBV5-1, the J call TRBJ2-2; 8 bases are a match to TRBD2. Losses at the gene ends were 4 bases for V and 2 bases for J; bases not matched to a gene: 13. The germline V gene has CDR1 SGHRS and CDR2 YFSETQ. The CDR3 is made up of 18 amino acids.

This clonotype was picked up a small number of times. J is TRBJ1-6 and V is TRBV6-5; no clear D. The ends were cut back, 0 bases at V and 5 bases at J, with 11 bases in the middle. CDR3 length equals 16 residues. Germline lookup yields CDR1 MNHEY and CDR2 SVGAGI. The CDR3 region is CASSYSIGVDNSPLHF. The CDR3 nucleotides are TGTGCCAGCAGTTACTCGATTGGGGTGGATAATTCACCCCTCCACTTT.

This rearrangement joins TRBV27 to TRBJ2-1, with a possible D match to TRBD2 (6 bases). The CDR3 contains 14 residues. V was shortened by 3 bases and J by 6 bases, with 12 bases between the two germline ends. The germline V gene encodes CDR1 MNHEY and CDR2 SMNVEV (reference sequence). This chain's CDR3 is CASSFGLRPNEQFF. Written as DNA, the CDR3 is TGTGCCAGCAGTTTCGGACTACGCCCCAATGAGCAGTTCTTC.

This clonotype showed up just a few times. The CDR3 region is CASSEEGGITEAFF. DNA for the CDR3: TGTGCCAGCAGTGAGGAAGGGGGCATCACTGAAGCTTTCTTT. This sequence joins TRBV2 and TRBJ1-1, with 7 positions matching TRBD1. This CDR3 has 14 amino acids. V was pared by 3 bases and J by 4 bases, with 5 bases of the junction left unmatched. Per the germline V gene, CDR1 is SNHLY and CDR2 is FYNNEI.

Only a few counts were recorded for this clonotype. The rearrangement joins TRBV20-1 to TRBJ2-5; TRBD1 aligns across 10 bases. Per germline, CDR1 DFQATT and CDR2 SNEGSKA (reference sequence). J gave up 6 bases and V 1 base, and 5 bases lay outside the gene matches. There are 14 residues in the CDR3. CDR3 region: CSARGSTGGKTQYF. The CDR3 DNA is TGCAGTGCTAGAGGTTCGACAGGGGGCAAGACCCAGTACTTC.

V is TRBV30 and J is TRBJ1-4; TRBD1 matches 7 bases. The V and J ends lost 2 bases and 4 bases, in that order; junction bases with no gene match: 13. CDR1 and CDR2 (germline): GTSNPN, SVGIG (reference sequence). The CDR3 has 17 residues. CDR3 nucleotide sequence: TGTGCCTGGAGTAAGGGGAACAGGGGACTCCGTAATGAAAAACTGTTTTTT. This gives the protein CAWSKGNRGLRNEKLFF.

V gene TRBV18 combines with J gene TRBJ2-1, with TRBD2 identical over 12 bases. Germline lookup yields CDR1 KGHSH and CDR2 LQKENI. J was trimmed by 5 bases and V by 6 bases; bases with no gene match: 5. The CDR3 is made up of 15 amino acids. The CDR3 DNA reads as TGTGCCAGCTCTCAGACTAGCGGGAGAAACAATGAGCAGTTCTTC. This sequence encodes CASSQTSGRNNEQFF.

This chain links TRBV18 with TRBJ2-3; a weak D match, TRBD1 (6 bases). The CDR3 runs 16 residues. CDR1 is KGHSH, CDR2 LQKENI, per germline. V was clipped by 0 bases and J by 5 bases, with 15 bases between them. The CDR3 protein is CASSPPNTRGGDTQYF. CDR3 DNA sequence: TGTGCCAGCTCACCACCGAATACTAGAGGGGGAGATACGCAGTATTTT.

The chain carries TRBV6-1 and TRBJ2-5; D possibly corresponds to TRBD1 (7 bases). Looked up from germline, CDR1 is MNHNS and CDR2 is SASEGT. Trimming left V 7 bases short and J 5 bases short, with 23 bases between. CDR3 length: 16 amino acids. CDR3 in amino acids: CASKPIVRGAGETQYF. The CDR3 bases are TGTGCCAGCAAACCTATAGTCAGGGGGGCGGGCGAGACCCAGTACTTC.

This clonotype was seen ten or more times. V and J are TRBV6-1 and TRBJ2-3; TRBD1 or TRBD2 may be the D gene (5 bases each). The germline gives CDR1 MNHNS, CDR2 SASEGT. V was trimmed by 6 bases and J by 1 base, leaving 11 bases between them. This CDR3 comprises 14 residues. CDR3 DNA sequence: TGTGCCAGCAGGAGGTTGGGGGGCACAGATACGCAGTATTTT. Protein: CASRRLGGTDTQYF.

The V call is TRBV7-9, the J call TRBJ1-2, with D maybe TRBD1 (5 bases). CDR3 size: 16 residues. V was cut by 4 bases and J by 4 bases, with 19 bases left in between. Germline CDR1 reads SEHNR; CDR2 reads FQNEAQ (reference sequence). The CDR3 protein is CASSWGKDIGIYGYTF. Written as DNA, the CDR3 is TGTGCCAGCAGCTGGGGGAAGGACATAGGCATCTATGGCTACACCTTC.

This clonotype has only a few counts. This sequence joins TRBV10-3 and TRBJ2-1, with 13 bases aligning to TRBD2. The germline V gene encodes CDR1 ENHRY and CDR2 SYGVKD. V dropped 3 bases and J dropped 8; count of bases not matched to a gene: 4. The CDR3 covers 15 residues. Here the CDR3 DNA reads TGTGCCATCAGTGATGGACTAGCGGGAGTTTATGAGCAGTTCTTC. Translated: CAISDGLAGVYEQFF.

This chain links TRBV7-2 with TRBJ2-2; 10 positions agree with TRBD2. The CDR3 length is 15 residues. The ends lost 6 bases at V and 7 bases at J; junction bases unmatched: 8. Per germline, CDR1 SGHTA and CDR2 FQGNSA. CDR3 sequence reads: CASRPQRGGHGELFF. As DNA, the CDR3 is TGTGCCAGCAGGCCTCAGCGGGGGGGCCACGGGGAGCTGTTTTTT.

This clonotype was recorded a few times. The chain links TRBV7-9 to TRBJ2-2; unclear D gene. CDR3 length: 15 amino acids. Trimming removed 8 bases from V and 0 bases from J, with 13 bases in between. Germline CDR1 SEHNR, CDR2 FQNEAQ (reference sequence). This chain's CDR3 is CASPPYYSNTGELFF. The CDR3 DNA reads TGTGCCAGCCCACCTTATTATTCGAACACCGGGGAGCTGTTTTTT.